This T cell receptor (beta chain) emerged from a study of CD8+ T cells in alopecia areata. A few counts support this clone. This CDR3 comprises 12 residues. Trimming cost V 5 bases and J 2 bases, with 7 bases left between them. Germline lookup yields CDR1 SEHNR and CDR2 FQNEAQ (reference sequence). Sequencing relied on a cDNA template that was reverse transcribed from extracted RNA. Assay used: immunoSEQ multiplex PCR; TCRdb lists only in-frame clones, some missing. The repertoire has approximately 150,000 clones, 65% to 75% of them found once; the top ten carry roughly 11%. The clonotype comes from a human donor with alopecia areata. The chain is built from TRBV7-9 and TRBJ2-7; tentatively, D is TRBD2 (5 bases). This specimen consisted of CD8+ T cells sorted from blood, obtained at week 0. As DNA, the CDR3 is TGTGCCAGCAGCCCCGGGACCTACGAGCAGTACTTC. It yields the protein CASSPGTYEQYF.